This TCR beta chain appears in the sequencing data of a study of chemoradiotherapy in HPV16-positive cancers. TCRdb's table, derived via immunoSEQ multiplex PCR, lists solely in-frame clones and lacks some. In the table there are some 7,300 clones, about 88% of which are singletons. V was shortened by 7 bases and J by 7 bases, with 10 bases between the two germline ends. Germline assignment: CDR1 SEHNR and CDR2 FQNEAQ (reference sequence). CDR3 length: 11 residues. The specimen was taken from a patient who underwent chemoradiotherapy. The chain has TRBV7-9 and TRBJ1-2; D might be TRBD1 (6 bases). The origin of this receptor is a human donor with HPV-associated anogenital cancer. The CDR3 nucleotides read TGTGCCAGCAACGGACAGTTTGGCTACACCTTC. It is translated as CASNGQFGYTF. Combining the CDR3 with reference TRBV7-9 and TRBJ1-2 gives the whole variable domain DTGVSQNPRHKITKRGQNVTFRCDPISEHNRLYWYRQTLGQGPEFLTYFQNEAQLEKSRLLSDRFSAERPKGSFSTLEIQRTEQGDSAMYLCASNGQFGYTFGSGTRLTVV.